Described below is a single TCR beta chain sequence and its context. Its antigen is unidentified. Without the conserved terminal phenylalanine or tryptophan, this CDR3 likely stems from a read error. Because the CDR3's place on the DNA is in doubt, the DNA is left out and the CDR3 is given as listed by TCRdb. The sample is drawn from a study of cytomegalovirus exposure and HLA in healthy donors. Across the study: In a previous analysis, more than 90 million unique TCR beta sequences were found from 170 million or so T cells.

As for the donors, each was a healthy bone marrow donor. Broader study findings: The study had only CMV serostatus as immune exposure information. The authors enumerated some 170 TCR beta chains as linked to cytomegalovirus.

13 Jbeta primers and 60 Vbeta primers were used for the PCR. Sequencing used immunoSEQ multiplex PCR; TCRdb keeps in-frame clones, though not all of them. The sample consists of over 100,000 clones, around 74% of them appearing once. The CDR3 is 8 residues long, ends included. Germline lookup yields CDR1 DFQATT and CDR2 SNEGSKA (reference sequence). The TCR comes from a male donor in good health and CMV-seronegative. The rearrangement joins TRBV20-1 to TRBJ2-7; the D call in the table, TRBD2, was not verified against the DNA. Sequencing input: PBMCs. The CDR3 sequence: CSAGGERI.